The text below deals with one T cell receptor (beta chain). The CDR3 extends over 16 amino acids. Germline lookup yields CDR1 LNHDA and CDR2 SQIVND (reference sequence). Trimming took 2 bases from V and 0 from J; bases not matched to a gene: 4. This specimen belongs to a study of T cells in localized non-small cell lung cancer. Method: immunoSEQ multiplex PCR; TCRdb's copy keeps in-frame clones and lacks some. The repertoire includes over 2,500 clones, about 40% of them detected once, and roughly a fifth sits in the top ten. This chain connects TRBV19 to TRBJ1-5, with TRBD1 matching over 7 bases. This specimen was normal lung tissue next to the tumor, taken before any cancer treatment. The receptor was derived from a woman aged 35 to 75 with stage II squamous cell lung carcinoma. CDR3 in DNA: TGTGCCAGTAGTATACCTGGGACAGCTAGCAATCAGCCCCAGCATTTT. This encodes CASSIPGTASNQPQHF.